The T cell receptor beta chain under discussion was sequenced for a study of OX40 agonist ivuxolimab in advanced cancers. Study-wide context: The patients received ivuxolimab by intravenous route every 2 weeks at 0.01 to 10 mg/kg. Dose-escalation subjects each had hepatocellular carcinoma, melanoma, renal cell or head and neck cancer. Of the participants, over 30% had some prior anti-PD-1, anti-PD-L1 or anti-CTLA-4 therapy, which was allowed. General study findings and limits: Partial responders at 0.1-3.0 mg/kg showed near-lowest clonal expansion.

A note on this clone: Its antigen is not identified.

V dropped 8 bases and J dropped 8 bases, with 13 bases sitting between them. This CDR3 comprises 12 residues. CDR1 MDHEN and CDR2 SYDVKM come from the germline V gene. Clones were sequenced by immunoSEQ multiplex PCR, and TCRdb holds only the in-frame ones, with some missing. Among 25,000 to 35,000 clones listed, about 86% were seen once. The chain links TRBV28 to TRBJ2-1, with D perhaps given as TRBD1 or TRBD2 (7 bases each). The source was CD4+ or CD8+ T cells sorted from blood, collected in a trial of the OX40 agonist ivuxolimab. The receptor comes from an adult with an advanced solid tumor such as melanoma, head and neck, liver or kidney cancer. The CDR3: CASQGGLDEQFF. CDR3 sequence (DNA): TGTGCCAGCCAGGGGGGGCTCGATGAGCAGTTCTTC.